A selection of T cell receptor beta chains follows, all from one sample in a study of cytomegalovirus exposure and HLA in healthy donors. Sequencing was performed with immunoSEQ multiplex PCR; in TCRdb, only in-frame clones are kept and a portion is missing. In the table there are roughly 130,000 clones, 60% to 75% of which are singletons. Sequencing was carried out using PBMCs. The receptor source for this set is a woman aged 50 to 65 in good health and CMV-seropositive. Both conserved end residues are part of each CDR3. Each record gives: V gene, J gene, CDR3 length, D gene, clone size, CDR3 protein, CDR3 DNA. A D gene is named only where the DNA matches it firmly. Rows may omit the clone size; those that give it use once, few, many or a size class.

V: TRBV6-1; J: TRBJ1-1; length: 13; D: TRBD1; size: -; CDR3: CASSEGHRGEAFF; DNA: TGTGCCAGCAGTGAAGGGCACAGGGGTGAAGCTTTCTTT
V: TRBV7-8; J: TRBJ2-2; length: 15; D: TRBD2; size: once; CDR3: CASSRLAGEAGELFF; DNA: TGTGCCAGCAGCCGTTTAGCGGGGGAAGCCGGGGAGCTGTTTTTT
V: TRBV29-1; J: TRBJ2-5; length: 15; D: TRBD1; size: -; CDR3: CSVEDPTTGQETQYF; DNA: TGCAGCGTTGAAGATCCGACGACAGGGCAAGAGACCCAGTACTTC
V: TRBV6-5; J: TRBJ1-2; length: 15; D: TRBD1; size: -; CDR3: CASSYVSDRSYGYTF; DNA: TGTGCCAGCAGTTACGTTTCGGACAGGTCCTATGGCTACACCTTC
V: TRBV5-4; J: TRBJ2-5; length: 16; D: TRBD1; size: few; CDR3: CASSPPGTVYQETQYF; DNA: TGTGCCAGCAGCCCACCCGGGACAGTGTACCAAGAGACCCAGTACTTC
V: TRBV11-2; J: TRBJ2-7; length: 15; D: -; size: -; CDR3: CASNRQGSGAREQYF; DNA: TGTGCCAGCAACCGCCAGGGTAGTGGGGCTCGCGAGCAGTACTTC
V: TRBV18; J: TRBJ1-2; length: 17; D: TRBD1; size: -; CDR3: CASSPRGLGPMSYGYTF; DNA: TGTGCCAGCTCACCCAGGGGGCTTGGCCCAATGTCCTATGGCTACACCTTC
V: TRBV6-1; J: TRBJ2-6; length: 18; D: -; size: -; CDR3: CASSDWGPGGAGANVLTF; DNA: TGTGCCAGCAGTGACTGGGGTCCCGGAGGTGCTGGGGCCAACGTCCTGACTTTC
V: TRBV30; J: TRBJ2-5; length: 14; D: TRBD2; size: -; CDR3: CAWSVTRGGLTQYF; DNA: TGTGCCTGGAGTGTAACCCGGGGGGGCCTGACCCAGTACTTC
V: TRBV10-2; J: TRBJ1-2; length: 13; D: -; size: -; CDR3: CASSKGLGYGYTF; DNA: TGCGCCAGCAGCAAGGGGTTAGGCTATGGCTACACCTTC
V: TRBV6-1; J: TRBJ2-6; length: 13; D: -; size: -; CDR3: CANFISGANVLTF; DNA: TGTGCCAACTTCATCTCTGGGGCCAACGTCCTGACTTTC
V: TRBV5-6; J: TRBJ1-5; length: 15; D: TRBD1; size: -; CDR3: CASSLGDRENQPQHF; DNA: TGTGCCAGCAGCTTAGGGGACAGGGAGAATCAGCCCCAGCATTTT
V: TRBV5-1; J: TRBJ1-2; length: 16; D: TRBD1; size: -; CDR3: CASSLTSGTVFYGYTF; DNA: TGCGCCAGCAGCTTAACCTCCGGGACAGTTTTCTATGGCTACACCTTC
V: TRBV7-9; J: TRBJ2-3; length: 14; D: -; size: -; CDR3: CASSLGSRDDTQYF; DNA: TGTGCCAGCAGCTTAGGGTCCAGGGATGATACGCAGTATTTT
V: TRBV4-2; J: TRBJ2-7; length: 13; D: -; size: once; CDR3: CASSRERGYEQYF; DNA: TGTGCCAGCAGCCGGGAACGGGGCTACGAGCAGTACTTC
V: TRBV11-2; J: TRBJ2-5; length: 15; D: -; size: few; CDR3: CASSPQGGALETQYF; DNA: TGTGCCAGCAGCCCGCAAGGGGGGGCCTTGGAGACCCAGTACTTC
V: TRBV7-9; J: TRBJ1-1; length: 12; D: -; size: few; CDR3: CASDTMNTEAFF; DNA: TGTGCCAGTGACACCATGAACACTGAAGCTTTCTTT
V: TRBV18; J: TRBJ1-1; length: 15; D: -; size: -; CDR3: CASSPPTGWYTEAFF; DNA: TGTGCCAGCTCACCACCGACCGGGTGGTACACTGAAGCTTTCTTT
V: TRBV2; J: TRBJ1-5; length: 13; D: -; size: few; CDR3: CASTPGGNQPQHF; DNA: TGTGCCAGCACCCCGGGGGGCAATCAGCCCCAGCATTTT
V: TRBV6-1; J: TRBJ1-5; length: 11; D: -; size: -; CDR3: CASSDQEPQHF; DNA: TGTGCCAGCAGTGACCAGGAGCCCCAGCATTTT
V: TRBV30; J: TRBJ1-5; length: 13; D: -; size: -; CDR3: CAWRGGDNQPQHF; DNA: TGTGCCTGGAGAGGGGGTGACAATCAGCCCCAGCATTTT
V: TRBV4-3; J: TRBJ2-1; length: 12; D: -; size: -; CDR3: CASSQSLNEQFF; DNA: TGCGCCAGCAGCCAATCCCTCAATGAGCAGTTCTTC
V: TRBV5-1; J: TRBJ2-2; length: 15; D: TRBD1; size: few; CDR3: CASSLRTGVFEELFF; DNA: TGCGCCAGCAGCTTGAGGACAGGGGTTTTTGAGGAGCTGTTTTTT
V: TRBV5-1; J: TRBJ2-7; length: 13; D: -; size: -; CDR3: CASSSEGGYEQYF; DNA: TGCGCCAGCAGCTCCGAGGGAGGTTACGAGCAGTACTTC
V: TRBV5-1; J: TRBJ2-5; length: 14; D: TRBD2; size: once; CDR3: CASSLAGGKETQYF; DNA: TGCGCCAGCAGCTTAGCGGGGGGGAAGGAGACCCAGTACTTC
V: TRBV10-3; J: TRBJ2-3; length: 15; D: TRBD2; size: -; CDR3: CAIRSGGAGTDTQYF; DNA: TGTGCCATCAGGAGCGGGGGGGCGGGGACAGATACGCAGTATTTT
V: TRBV5-1; J: TRBJ2-6; length: 17; D: TRBD1; size: -; CDR3: CASSPMTGHPGANVLTF; DNA: TGCGCCAGCAGCCCGATGACAGGGCATCCTGGGGCCAACGTCCTGACTTTC
V: TRBV5-1; J: TRBJ1-1; length: 16; D: TRBD1; size: -; CDR3: CASSLGQGGRNTEAFF; DNA: TGCGCCAGCAGCTTAGGACAGGGTGGTAGGAACACTGAAGCTTTCTTT
V: TRBV7-9; J: TRBJ2-7; length: 13; D: -; size: -; CDR3: CASSPGLANEQYF; DNA: TGTGCCAGCAGCCCCGGGCTAGCGAACGAGCAGTACTTC
V: TRBV4-2; J: TRBJ2-1; length: 13; D: -; size: few; CDR3: CASSQEGGNEQFF; DNA: TGTGCCAGCAGCCAAGAAGGGGGTAATGAGCAGTTCTTC
V: TRBV7-9; J: TRBJ2-3; length: 14; D: TRBD2; size: -; CDR3: CSSSQTSGPDTQYF; DNA: TGTTCCAGCAGCCAGACTAGCGGGCCAGATACGCAGTATTTT
V: TRBV9; J: TRBJ2-7; length: 15; D: -; size: once; CDR3: CASSVAVSPSYEQYF; DNA: TGTGCCAGCAGCGTAGCGGTCTCTCCCTCCTACGAGCAGTACTTC
V: TRBV19; J: TRBJ1-1; length: 15; D: -; size: -; CDR3: CASSIVAGQNTEAFF; DNA: TGTGCCAGTAGTATAGTTGCAGGGCAGAACACTGAAGCTTTCTTT
V: TRBV4-1; J: TRBJ2-5; length: 18; D: TRBD2; size: -; CDR3: CASSQGQTSGGLPETQYF; DNA: TGCGCCAGCAGCCAGGGCCAGACTAGCGGGGGGCTCCCAGAGACCCAGTACTTC
V: TRBV18; J: TRBJ1-2; length: 14; D: TRBD1; size: -; CDR3: CASSGWTGSDGYTF; DNA: TGTGCCAGCTCAGGATGGACAGGGTCGGATGGCTACACCTTC
V: TRBV19; J: TRBJ2-1; length: 14; D: TRBD2; size: -; CDR3: CASSITSGGNEQFF; DNA: TGTGCCAGTAGTATAACTAGCGGGGGGAATGAGCAGTTCTTC
V: TRBV5-1; J: TRBJ2-5; length: 15; D: TRBD2; size: -; CDR3: CASSVMGGGQETQYF; DNA: TGCGCCAGCAGCGTTATGGGGGGGGGCCAAGAGACCCAGTACTTC
V: TRBV5-1; J: TRBJ2-2; length: 15; D: TRBD1; size: -; CDR3: CASSRWDSPTGELFF; DNA: TGCGCCAGCAGCCGCTGGGACAGTCCAACCGGGGAGCTGTTTTTT
V: TRBV10-2; J: TRBJ1-2; length: 14; D: -; size: few; CDR3: CASSEGGALYGYTF; DNA: TGCGCCAGCAGTGAGGGAGGGGCCCTCTATGGCTACACCTTC
V: TRBV4-3; J: TRBJ1-5; length: 13; D: -; size: few; CDR3: CASSPGRDQPQHF; DNA: TGCGCCAGCAGCCCCGGTCGAGATCAGCCCCAGCATTTT
V: TRBV7-8; J: TRBJ2-2; length: 13; D: -; size: -; CDR3: CASNRGMGGELFF; DNA: TGTGCCAGCAACCGGGGGATGGGCGGGGAGCTGTTTTTT
V: TRBV2; J: TRBJ1-6; length: 15; D: -; size: -; CDR3: CASSGSTGANSPLHF; DNA: TGTGCCAGCAGTGGGTCGACAGGCGCTAATTCACCCCTCCACTTT
V: TRBV4-3; J: TRBJ1-1; length: 12; D: TRBD1; size: few; CDR3: CASSRGQGAAFF; DNA: TGCGCCAGCAGCCGGGGACAGGGGGCAGCTTTCTTT
V: TRBV2; J: TRBJ2-2; length: 14; D: -; size: -; CDR3: CASHPPQNTGELFF; DNA: TGTGCCAGCCATCCCCCCCAGAACACCGGGGAGCTGTTTTTT
V: TRBV7-2; J: TRBJ1-1; length: 15; D: TRBD1; size: -; CDR3: CASSFDRRQGGEAFF; DNA: TGTGCCAGCAGCTTCGATCGTAGACAGGGAGGTGAAGCTTTCTTT
V: TRBV2; J: TRBJ2-2; length: 15; D: -; size: -; CDR3: CARTMGPQNTGELFF; DNA: TGTGCCAGGACGATGGGGCCGCAGAACACCGGGGAGCTGTTTTTT
V: TRBV9; J: TRBJ1-4; length: 13; D: -; size: -; CDR3: CASSVGPNEKLFF; DNA: TGTGCCAGCAGCGTGGGGCCAAATGAAAAACTGTTTTTT
V: TRBV6-5; J: TRBJ1-2; length: 15; D: -; size: -; CDR3: CASSRGGNSDYGYTF; DNA: TGTGCCAGCAGCCGGGGGGGTAACAGTGACTATGGCTACACCTTC
V: TRBV6-1; J: TRBJ1-4; length: 14; D: TRBD1; size: -; CDR3: CASTRDRGGEKLFF; DNA: TGTGCCAGCACCCGGGACAGGGGGGGGGAAAAACTGTTTTTT
V: TRBV18; J: TRBJ2-5; length: 17; D: TRBD2; size: -; CDR3: CASSPRRLAGGKETQYF; DNA: TGTGCCAGCTCACCACGTCGACTAGCGGGGGGGAAAGAGACCCAGTACTTC
V: TRBV19; J: TRBJ1-6; length: 13; D: -; size: -; CDR3: CASKGAGHSPLHF; DNA: TGTGCCAGTAAGGGCGCGGGCCATTCACCCCTCCACTTT
V: TRBV21-1; J: TRBJ2-7; length: 10; D: -; size: -; CDR3: CVEKANEQYF; DNA: TGTGTCGAAAAAGCCAACGAGCAGTACTTC